What follows are 27 T cell receptor beta chains derived from one specimen sequenced in a study of blood T cells in healthy people across ages. Using a J-beta primer mix together with a sample-barcoded 5' primer, a second PCR was run for about 6 to 11 cycles. MiXCR, run by TCRdb on the 5' RACE reads, gives a single entry per CDR3 protein. The sample has around 1,500,000 distinct CDR3 sequences; around 39% are singletons. The sequenced sample was blood. These TCRs come from a woman younger than 30 in good health.

This clonotype turned up a few times. The chain has TRBV12-3 or TRBV12-4 and TRBJ2-1, with TRBD2 matching 10 bases. V was clipped by 1 base and J by 7 bases; unmatched bases: 4. The CDR3 is made up of 15 amino acids. The CDR3 here is CASSLVGSGRNEQFF. The CDR3, as DNA: TGTGCCAGCAGTTTAGTGGGTAGCGGGAGGAATGAGCAGTTCTTC.

This clonotype was seen ten or more times. The rearrangement links TRBV6-5 to TRBJ2-7; perhaps TRBD2 as D (5 bases). Germline loops: CDR1 MNHEY, CDR2 SVGAGI. V was pared by 2 bases and J by 0 bases, with 11 bases between. The CDR3 consists of 15 residues. The CDR3 sequence: CASSYSTGSSYEQYF. The CDR3 nucleotides are TGTGCCAGCAGTTACAGTACTGGGAGCTCCTACGAGCAGTACTTC.

The gene calls are TRBV3-1 and TRBJ1-6; possibly TRBD1 for D (6 bases). Per germline, CDR1 LGHDT and CDR2 YNNKEL (reference sequence). This CDR3 comprises 14 residues. Trimming left V 4 bases short and J 8 bases short, with 12 bases between. In nucleotides, the CDR3 is TGTGCCAGCAGCCGATCAGGGGAGTATTCACCCCTCCACTTT. This encodes CASSRSGEYSPLHF.

The V gene is TRBV12-3 or TRBV12-4, the J gene TRBJ1-2, with D unclear. V was trimmed by 1 base and J by 3 bases, leaving 12 bases between them. The CDR3 consists of 15 residues. In DNA form, the CDR3 reads TGTGCCAGCAGTTTAGTTTCGGGTCTGGACTATGGCTACACCTTC. It codes for CASSLVSGLDYGYTF.

This clonotype appeared a few times. V gene TRBV7-8 combines with J gene TRBJ2-7, with TRBD2 identical over 14 bases. Germline V lookup: CDR1 SGHVS, CDR2 FQNEAQ. The CDR3 spans 15 residues. Trimming removed 2 bases from V and 5 bases from J; junction bases left unmatched: 2. The CDR3 here is CASSLRTSGRNEQYF. The DNA of the CDR3 is TGTGCCAGCAGCTTACGGACTAGCGGGAGGAACGAGCAGTACTTC.

On this clonotype itself: Germline and junction disagree at one end, which may indicate a read error. The chain employs TRBV10-2 and TRBJ2-5; no firm D call. Per the germline V gene, CDR1 is WSHSY and CDR2 is SAAADI. CDR3 length: 13 amino acids. The CDR3 coding sequence is TGCGTCAGCAGTGGTCTAATCACAGAGACCCAGTACTTC. It codes for CVSSGLITETQYF.

V usage is TRBV27 and J usage is TRBJ2-7, with 7 bases aligning to TRBD2. This CDR3 comprises 16 residues. Germline assignment: CDR1 MNHEY and CDR2 SMNVEV (reference sequence). V lost 6 bases to trimming and J lost 5 bases; unmatched junction nucleotides: 16. CDR3 nucleotide sequence: TGTGCCAGCAGCCCAGCCCGGACTAGTAGTCTCCACGAGCAGTACTTC. As protein: CASSPARTSSLHEQYF.

The chain has TRBV20-1 and TRBJ2-5, with 7 bases identical to TRBD2. The DNA end is a closer match to TRBJ2-7, so the J assignment may be wrong. This CDR3 contains 15 residues. Germline CDR1 is DFQATT and CDR2 is SNEGSKA (reference sequence). CDR3: CSARDGGERDYEQYF. The CDR3 DNA sequence: TGCAGTGCTAGAGATGGGGGGGAGCGGGACTACGAGCAGTACTTC.

This clonotype has just a few counts. The chain uses TRBV7-2 and TRBJ2-3; D gene unclear. In germline, CDR1 is SGHTA, CDR2 FQGNSA. The germline V and J ends were trimmed by 1 base and 2 bases, with 10 bases remaining between them. The CDR3 sequence is 15 residues long. CDR3 residues: CASSLGTTLTDTQYF. In DNA form, the CDR3 reads TGTGCCAGCAGCTTAGGGACCACGCTCACAGATACGCAGTATTTT.

V is TRBV3-1 and J is TRBJ1-6; no clear D. The germline gives CDR1 LGHDT, CDR2 YNNKEL (reference sequence). V was clipped by 3 bases and J by 8 bases, with 5 bases between them. CDR3 length equals 12 residues. CDR3: CASSHTDSPLHF. The CDR3 bases are TGTGCCAGCAGCCATACAGATTCACCCCTCCACTTT. Combining the CDR3 with reference TRBV3-1 and TRBJ1-6 gives the whole variable domain DTAVSQTPKYLVTQMGNDKSIKCEQNLGHDTMYWYKQDSKKFLKIMFSYNNKELIINETVPNRFSPKSPDKAHLNLHINSLELGDSAVYFCASSHTDSPLHFGNGTRLTVT.

The V gene is TRBV10-3, the J gene TRBJ2-3; TRBD2 agrees at 12 bases. CDR3 length: 17 amino acids. Germline V gene data show CDR1 as ENHRY and CDR2 as SYGVKD. J gave up 4 bases and V 10 bases, and 15 bases lay outside the gene matches. The DNA for the CDR3 is TGTGCCACCGCGTTGGGGGCTAGCGGGGGGGGCGCAGATACGCAGTATTTT. Its translation is CATALGASGGGADTQYF.

V usage is TRBV27 and J usage is TRBJ2-2, with D maybe TRBD2 (5 bases). Trimming removed 5 bases at V and 6 bases at J, with 19 bases between. The CDR3 totals 16 residues. The germline CDR1 and CDR2 sequences are MNHEY and SMNVEV (reference sequence). The CDR3 nucleotides read TGTGCCAGCAGTCCGACAAGTACTAGAGGATCCGGGGAGCTGTTTTTT. It encodes CASSPTSTRGSGELFF.

The V call is TRBV21-1, the J call TRBJ1-4. TRBV21-1 is flagged as a pseudogene. This CDR3 contains 16 residues. The CDR3 loop is CASSAPTGAQIEKLFF. For the CDR3, the DNA is TGTGCCAGCAGCGCCCCTACCGGGGCCCAGATCGAAAAACTGTTTTTT.

J is TRBJ2-5 and V is TRBV6-5; TRBD1 might be the D (5 bases). Gene TRBJ2-7 matches the end of the DNA better, so the J call may be wrong. CDR3 length: 15 amino acids. Germline V gene sequence: CDR1 MNHEY, CDR2 SVGAGI. The CDR3 reads CASSKLRAPRGEQYF. Written as DNA, the CDR3 is TGTGCCAGCAGCAAACTCCGGGCCCCTAGGGGCGAGCAGTACTTC.

The CDR3 DNA reads TGTGCCAGCAGCGCCCGGGACGGACACAATGAGCAGTTCTTC. Its translation: CASSARDGHNEQFF. The chain is built from TRBV27 and TRBJ2-1; D possibly uses TRBD1 or TRBD2 (5 bases each). The CDR3 is 14 amino acids. Germline values: CDR1 MNHEY, CDR2 SMNVEV (reference sequence). Trimming removed 6 bases at V and 5 bases at J, with 14 bases between.

The rearrangement links TRBV9 to TRBJ2-2; D not resolved. CDR1 SGDLS and CDR2 YYNGEE come from the germline V gene. The CDR3 contains 15 residues. Trimming removed 0 bases at V and 0 bases at J, with 6 bases between. CDR3 sequence: CASSVGIANTGELFF. CDR3 coding DNA: TGTGCCAGCAGCGTAGGGATCGCGAACACCGGGGAGCTGTTTTTT.

The chain combines TRBV13 with TRBJ2-1; 7 nucleotides line up with TRBD1. The CDR3 contains 13 residues. Trimming cost V 6 bases and J 10 bases; bases outside gene matches: 9. CDR1 and CDR2 (germline): PRHDT, FYEKMQ (reference sequence). CDR3 in amino acids: CASRPTGHYEQFF. CDR3 nucleotide sequence: TGTGCCAGCAGGCCGACAGGGCACTACGAGCAGTTCTTC.

The rearrangement links TRBV20-1 to TRBJ2-3, with D possibly matching TRBD2 (6 bases). The V end was cut by 6 bases, the J end by 1 base, with 8 bases between. Germline loops: CDR1 DFQATT, CDR2 SNEGSKA (reference sequence). The CDR3 length is 12 residues. The CDR3 loop is CSAGEGTDTQYF. The CDR3 DNA is TGCAGTGCAGGGGAGGGCACAGATACGCAGTATTTT.

The gene calls are TRBV7-9 and TRBJ1-1, with D perhaps TRBD1 (6 bases). The CDR3 is made up of 19 amino acids. From germline, CDR1 is SEHNR and CDR2 FQNEAQ (reference sequence). V lost 5 bases and J lost 4, with 29 bases in between. CDR3 nucleotides: TGTGCCAGCAGCAACCGGGGACACAGTGGAAAGGGTGGGTGCACTGAAGCTTTCTTT. Encoded protein: CASSNRGHSGKGGCTEAFF. The full variable domain, its missing parts supplied by reference TRBV7-9 and TRBJ1-1, is DTGVSQNPRHKITKRGQNVTFRCDPISEHNRLYWYRQTLGQGPEFLTYFQNEAQLEKSRLLSDRFSAERPKGSFSTLEIQRTEQGDSAMYLCASSNRGHSGKGGCTEAFFGQGTRLTVV.

This clonotype was detected a few times. The genes are TRBV3-1 and TRBJ2-7; 9 nucleotides match TRBD2. Losses at the gene ends were 1 base for V and 5 bases for J; bases not matched to a gene: 6. Germline V CDR1 and CDR2: LGHDT, YNNKEL (reference sequence). The CDR3 has 15 amino acids. The CDR3 bases are TGTGCCAGCAGCCAAGGCGGTAGCGGGGGCGACGAGCAGTACTTC. Encoded protein: CASSQGGSGGDEQYF.

The rearrangement uses TRBV10-3 and TRBJ1-2, with D unresolved. Germline V CDR1 and CDR2: ENHRY, SYGVKD. Deletions cut 6 bases from V and 6 bases from J, with 17 bases between. The CDR3 is 14 amino acids. CDR3 in amino acids: CAIRENFLSDGYTF. CDR3 in DNA: TGTGCCATCAGGGAGAACTTTTTGTCTGATGGCTACACCTTC.

This chain links TRBV27 with TRBJ1-4, with D possibly TRBD1 on 5 matching bases. Germline V lookup: CDR1 MNHEY, CDR2 SMNVEV (reference sequence). The CDR3 contains 15 residues. Trimming removed 8 bases from V and 7 bases from J, with 20 bases in between. The chain's CDR3 is CASGRLGAFGEKLFF. CDR3 sequence (DNA): TGTGCCAGCGGAAGGCTAGGGGCCTTTGGTGAAAAACTGTTTTTT.

The CDR3 region is CAISESAGSTDTQYF. The CDR3 DNA is TGTGCCATCAGTGAGTCAGCGGGGAGCACAGATACGCAGTATTTT. The chain joins TRBV10-3 to TRBJ2-3; 7 bases agree with TRBD2. Germline trimming cut 0 bases from V and 0 bases from J; bases unmatched to any gene: 0. The CDR3 extends over 15 amino acids. Germline V CDR1 and CDR2: ENHRY, SYGVKD.

This chain links TRBV7-2 with TRBJ2-4, with 7 bases fitting TRBD2. V dropped 1 base and J dropped 0; count of bases not matched to a gene: 6. Germline loops: CDR1 SGHTA, CDR2 FQGNSA. The CDR3 runs 17 residues. The CDR3 region is CASSLGFGRLAKNIQYF. CDR3 nucleotide sequence: TGTGCCAGCAGCTTAGGGTTCGGGAGGCTAGCCAAAAACATTCAGTACTTC.

This chain uses TRBV2 with TRBJ2-2, with D uncertain. The CDR3 contains 13 residues. Germline CDR1 is SNHLY and CDR2 is FYNNEI. V was pared by 6 bases and J by 5 bases, with 10 bases between. The CDR3 is CASRQGPTGELFF. The CDR3 DNA sequence: TGTGCCAGCAGGCAAGGGCCAACCGGGGAGCTGTTTTTT.

The chain recombines TRBV29-1 with TRBJ2-5; TRBD1 matches 11 bases. Germline V gene data show CDR1 as SQVTM and CDR2 as ANQGSEA. This CDR3 is 12 amino acids long. The V gene end was trimmed by 6 bases and the J gene end by 7 bases; junction bases not matched to a gene: 4. CDR3 amino acids: CSVGGQGGTQYF. The CDR3 DNA is TGCAGCGTAGGGGGACAGGGGGGGACCCAGTACTTC.

J is TRBJ2-3 and V is TRBV11-2, with TRBD2 matching over 8 bases. The CDR3 runs to 20 residues. Per germline, CDR1 SGHAT and CDR2 FQNNGV. The J segment lost 3 bases and the V segment lost 5 bases, leaving 22 bases of the junction unmatched. The CDR3 protein is CASSTRRLAGTVQGTDTQYF. The CDR3 coding sequence is TGTGCCAGCAGCACCCGGCGGTTAGCGGGAACAGTTCAGGGTACAGATACGCAGTATTTT.